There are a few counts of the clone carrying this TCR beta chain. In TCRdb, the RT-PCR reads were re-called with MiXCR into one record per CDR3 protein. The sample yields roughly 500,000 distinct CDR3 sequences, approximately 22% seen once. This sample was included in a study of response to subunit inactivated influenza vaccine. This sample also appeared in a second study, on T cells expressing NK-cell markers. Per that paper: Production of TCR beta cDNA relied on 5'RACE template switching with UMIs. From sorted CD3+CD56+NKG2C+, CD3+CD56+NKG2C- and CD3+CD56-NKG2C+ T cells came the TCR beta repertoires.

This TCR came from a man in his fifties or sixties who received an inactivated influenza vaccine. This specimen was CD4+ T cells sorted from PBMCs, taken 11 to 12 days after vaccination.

The CDR3 DNA reads as TGTGCCAGCAGCGGACAGAATGAAAAACTGTTTTTT. Translated: CASSGQNEKLFF. The rearrangement joins TRBV9 to TRBJ1-4, with D perhaps TRBD1 (5 bases). Trimming removed 3 bases from V and 5 bases from J, with 5 bases in between. The V gene's germline CDR1 is SGDLS and CDR2 YYNGEE. The CDR3 spans 12 residues.